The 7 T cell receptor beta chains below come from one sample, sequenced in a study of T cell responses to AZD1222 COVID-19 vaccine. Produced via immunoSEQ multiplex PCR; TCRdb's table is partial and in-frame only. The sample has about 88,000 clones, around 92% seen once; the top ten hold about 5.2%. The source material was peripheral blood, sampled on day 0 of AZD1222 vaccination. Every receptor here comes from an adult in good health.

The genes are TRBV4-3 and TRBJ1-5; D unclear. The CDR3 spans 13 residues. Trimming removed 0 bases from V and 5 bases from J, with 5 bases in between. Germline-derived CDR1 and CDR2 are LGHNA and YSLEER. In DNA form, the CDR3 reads TGCGCCAGCAGCCAAGATGTCGATCAGCCCCAGCATTTT. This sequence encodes CASSQDVDQPQHF.

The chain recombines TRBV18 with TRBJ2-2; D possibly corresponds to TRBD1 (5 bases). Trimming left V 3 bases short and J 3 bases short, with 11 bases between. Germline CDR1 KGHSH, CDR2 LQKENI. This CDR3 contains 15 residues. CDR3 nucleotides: TGTGCCAGCTCACCCCAGTACAGGTACACCGGGGAGCTGTTTTTT. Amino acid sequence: CASSPQYRYTGELFF.

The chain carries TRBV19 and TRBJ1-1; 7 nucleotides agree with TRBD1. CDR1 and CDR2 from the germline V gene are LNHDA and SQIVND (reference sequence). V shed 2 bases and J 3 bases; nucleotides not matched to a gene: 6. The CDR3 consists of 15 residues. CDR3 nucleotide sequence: TGTGCCAGTAGTATAAGGGGGCGGGGAGACACTGAAGCTTTCTTT. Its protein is CASSIRGRGDTEAFF.

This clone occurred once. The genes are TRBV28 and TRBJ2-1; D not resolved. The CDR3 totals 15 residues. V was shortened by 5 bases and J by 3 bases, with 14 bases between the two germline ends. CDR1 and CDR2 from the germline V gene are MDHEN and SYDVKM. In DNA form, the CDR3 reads TGTGCCAGCAGTGCATCATCTAGAATCTACAATGAGCAGTTCTTC. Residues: CASSASSRIYNEQFF.

The CDR3 reads CAGGSEYNEQFF. The CDR3 bases are TGTGCCGGGGGTAGCGAATACAATGAGCAGTTCTTC. The V call is TRBV28, the J call TRBJ2-1; perhaps D is TRBD1 or TRBD2 (5 bases each). CDR1 and CDR2 (germline): MDHEN, SYDVKM. V was cut by 11 bases and J by 4 bases, with 12 bases left in between. This CDR3 comprises 12 residues.

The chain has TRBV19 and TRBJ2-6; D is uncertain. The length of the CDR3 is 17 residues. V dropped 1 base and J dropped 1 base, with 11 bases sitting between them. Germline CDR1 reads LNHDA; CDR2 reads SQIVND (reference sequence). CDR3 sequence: CASSIVFLGSGANVLTF. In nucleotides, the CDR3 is TGTGCCAGTAGTATAGTCTTCTTGGGGTCTGGGGCCAACGTCCTGACTTTC. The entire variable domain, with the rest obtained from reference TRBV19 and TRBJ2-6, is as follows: DGGITQSPKYLFRKEGQNVTLSCEQNLNHDAMYWYRQDPGQGLRLIYYSQIVNDFQKGDIAEGYSVSREKKESFPLTVTSAQKNPTAFYLCASSIVFLGSGANVLTFGAGSRLTVL.

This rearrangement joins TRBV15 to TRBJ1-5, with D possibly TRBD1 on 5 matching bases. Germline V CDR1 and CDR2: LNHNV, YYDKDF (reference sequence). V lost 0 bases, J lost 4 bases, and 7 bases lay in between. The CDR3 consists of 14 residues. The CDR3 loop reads CATSRDRGNQPQHF. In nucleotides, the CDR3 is TGTGCCACCAGCAGAGATCGGGGGAATCAGCCCCAGCATTTT.